The 20 T cell receptor beta chains below come from one sample, sequenced in a study of T-cell reconstitution after alpha-beta-depleted transplantation in children (dated by TCRdb to 2016 to 2017). Libraries were built with PCR. Sequencing was carried out with an Illumina HiSeq 2500. To normalize quantification of the TCRbeta repertoire, the TCR libraries were built with molecular barcoding that relied on unique molecular identifiers. TCRdb's own reprocessing of the public reads used fastp at Q25 and MiXCR and kept productive beta chains. Rows with one shared CDR3 protein collapse into an entry with the most common genes and DNA. Within this sample are around 500,000 distinct CDR3 sequences, with about 12% of them counted one time only. Around 6% of the sample rests with the top ten. This specimen consisted of PBMCs from the stem cell graft donor, obtained from the stem cell graft. The receptors originated from a human donor who donated a stem cell graft to a child with combined immunodeficiency.

This clonotype showed up many times. V and J are TRBV15 and TRBJ2-1; perhaps TRBD2 as D (6 bases). V lost 1 base, J lost 4 bases, and 11 bases lay in between. This CDR3 comprises 15 residues. Germline-derived CDR1 and CDR2 are LNHNV and YYDKDF (reference sequence). CDR3 bases: TGTGCCACCAGCAGAGGCGGGACTTGGTACAATGAGCAGTTCTTC. Translation gives CATSRGGTWYNEQFF.

This clonotype has a handful of counts. This chain uses TRBV19 with TRBJ2-7; unclear D gene. CDR3 length: 14 amino acids. The germline V and J ends were trimmed by 1 base and 1 base, with 8 bases remaining between them. Germline-derived CDR1 and CDR2 are LNHDA and SQIVND (reference sequence). CDR3 DNA sequence: TGTGCCAGTAGTATAGTTTTGAGTTCCTACGAGCAGTACTTC. Its protein is CASSIVLSSYEQYF.

This clonotype was found many times. V and J are TRBV6-1 and TRBJ2-1; D is possibly TRBD1 (5 bases). Germline-derived CDR1 and CDR2 are MNHNS and SASEGT. CDR3 size: 15 residues. The V end was cut by 7 bases, the J end by 8 bases, with 21 bases between. CDR3 DNA sequence: TGTGCCAGCAAAAAAGGGCAGGGAATTGAGGATGAGCAGTTCTTC. It codes for CASKKGQGIEDEQFF.

This clonotype was found many times. The gene calls are TRBV12-3 or TRBV12-4 and TRBJ1-1, with D perhaps matching TRBD1 (6 bases). This CDR3 has 15 residues. The germline V and J ends were trimmed by 7 bases and 3 bases, with 18 bases remaining between them. The CDR3 reads CASTDGGLRYTEAFF. The CDR3 DNA reads TGTGCCAGCACCGACGGGGGGCTAAGGTACACTGAAGCTTTCTTT.

In its sample, this clonotype was seen a few times. J is TRBJ2-1 and V is TRBV7-9; 8 bases fit TRBD2. The V gene end was trimmed by 5 bases and the J gene end by 0 bases; junction bases not matched to a gene: 6. Looked up from germline, CDR1 is SEHNR and CDR2 is FQNEAQ (reference sequence). CDR3 length: 16 amino acids. The CDR3 protein is CASSPQRGSSYNEQFF. CDR3 DNA: TGTGCCAGCAGCCCTCAGCGGGGGAGCTCCTACAATGAGCAGTTCTTC.

The chain employs TRBV7-9 and TRBJ2-3, with 7 bases lining up with TRBD1. The J segment lost 2 bases and the V segment lost 3 bases, leaving 5 bases of the junction unmatched. The CDR3 has 15 residues. Germline-derived CDR1 and CDR2 are SEHNR and FQNEAQ (reference sequence). The CDR3 region is CASSLGDRDTDTQYF. For the CDR3, the DNA is TGTGCCAGCAGCTTGGGGGACAGAGACACAGATACGCAGTATTTT.

This clonotype has at least ten counts. V gene TRBV6-2 or TRBV6-3 combines with J gene TRBJ2-7, with D tentatively TRBD1 (7 bases). The germline V and J ends were trimmed by 8 bases and 1 base, with 15 bases remaining between them. Germline CDR1 reads MNHEY; CDR2 reads SVGEGT. The CDR3 sequence is 14 residues long. CDR3 in DNA: TGTGCCAGCGGGGGGACAGATGGATCCTACGAGCAGTACTTC. As protein: CASGGTDGSYEQYF.

This clonotype has ten or more counts. The gene calls are TRBV4-3 and TRBJ2-7; D may match TRBD1 or TRBD2 (5 bases each). CDR1 and CDR2 (germline): LGHNA, YSLEER. The CDR3 spans 13 residues. Trimming cost V 0 bases and J 4 bases, with 7 bases left between them. The CDR3 nucleotides are TGCGCCAGCAGCCAAGATTGGGGGTACGAGCAGTACTTC. Protein: CASSQDWGYEQYF.

The chain employs TRBV12-3 or TRBV12-4 and TRBJ1-1; TRBD1 might be the D (5 bases). CDR3 length: 16 residues. V lost 1 base, J lost 0 bases, and 12 bases lay in between. This CDR3 reads CASSLVGPGMNTEAFF. In nucleotides, the CDR3 is TGTGCCAGCAGTTTAGTAGGGCCAGGGATGAACACTGAAGCTTTCTTT.

V usage is TRBV7-3 and J usage is TRBJ2-2; 8 positions match TRBD1. Per the germline V gene, CDR1 is SGHTA and CDR2 is FQGTGA. The CDR3 covers 15 residues. With 5 bases clipped from V and 2 bases from J, the junction kept 4 bases outside the gene matches. The CDR3 region is CASSIQGGNTGELFF. CDR3 DNA sequence: TGTGCCAGCAGCATACAGGGGGGTAACACCGGGGAGCTGTTTTTT. The full variable domain, with the rest looked up from reference TRBV7-3 and TRBJ2-2, is GAGVSQTPSNKVTEKGKYVELRCDPISGHTALYWYRQSLGQGPEFLIYFQGTGAADDSGLPNDRFFAVRPEGSVSTLKIQRTERGDSAVYLCASSIQGGNTGELFFGEGSRLTVL.

This chain joins TRBV3-1 and TRBJ2-3; 8 bases line up with TRBD2. This CDR3 contains 17 residues. Trimming took 1 base from V and 2 from J; bases not matched to a gene: 8. Germline CDR1 reads LGHDT; CDR2 reads YNNKEL (reference sequence). Here the CDR3 reads CASSQGTSLTLTDTQYF. The CDR3 DNA is TGTGCCAGCAGCCAAGGGACTAGCCTCACTCTCACAGATACGCAGTATTTT.

This clonotype occurred many times. The genes are TRBV4-3 and TRBJ2-3; the D is unclear. The germline V gene encodes CDR1 LGHNA and CDR2 YSLEER. The CDR3 length is 15 residues. V was shortened by 0 bases and J by 0 bases, with 7 bases between the two germline ends. The DNA for the CDR3 is TGCGCCAGCAGCCAAGATTGGGTCAGCACAGATACGCAGTATTTT. It encodes CASSQDWVSTDTQYF.

This clonotype was detected only a few times. This chain joins TRBV20-1 and TRBJ2-7; D unclear. V gave up 6 bases and J gave up 0 bases, with 12 bases separating them. The CDR3 consists of 13 residues. Germline V CDR1 and CDR2: DFQATT, SNEGSKA (reference sequence). CDR3 loop: CSAYPGSSYEQYF. For the CDR3, the DNA is TGCAGTGCCTATCCGGGCAGCTCCTACGAGCAGTACTTC.

The chain carries TRBV7-2 and TRBJ2-1, with D perhaps TRBD2 (6 bases). The CDR3 loop spans 14 amino acids. The V gene's germline CDR1 is SGHTA and CDR2 FQGNSA. Trimming stripped 2 bases from V and 7 bases from J, with 12 bases between. The CDR3 reads CASSLSGPANEQFF. CDR3 bases: TGTGCCAGCAGCTTAAGCGGGCCTGCGAATGAGCAGTTCTTC.

This chain joins TRBV5-1 and TRBJ2-1, with D perhaps TRBD2 (7 bases). Trimming pared 4 bases from V and 0 bases from J, leaving 14 bases between. Germline loops: CDR1 SGHRS, CDR2 YFSETQ. This CDR3 is 16 amino acids long. CDR3 in DNA: TGCGCCAGCAGCAAGACGGGGGGCGGCTCCTACAATGAGCAGTTCTTC. Its protein is CASSKTGGGSYNEQFF.

This clonotype was recorded many times. The chain links TRBV6-5 to TRBJ2-7; TRBD1 might be the D (6 bases). Trimming took 5 bases from V and 2 from J, leaving 10 bases between them. The CDR3 has 13 residues. From germline, CDR1 is MNHEY and CDR2 SVGAGI. For the CDR3, the DNA is TGTGCCAGCAGTATAGGACAGACCTACGAGCAGTACTTC. Translated, it gives CASSIGQTYEQYF.

The chain recombines TRBV4-1 with TRBJ2-7; 10 bases align to TRBD1. Germline V gene sequence: CDR1 MGHRA, CDR2 YSYEKL. J was trimmed by 5 bases and V by 4 bases; bases with no gene match: 5. The CDR3 is 14 residues long. The CDR3 bases are TGCGCCAGCAGCCGTCGACAGGGGGCCCACGAGCAGTACTTC. It encodes CASSRRQGAHEQYF.

In this sample, this clonotype turned up a few times. The chain is built from TRBV6-2 or TRBV6-3 and TRBJ1-5, with 7 bases aligning to TRBD1. This CDR3 has 14 residues. The ends lost 6 bases at V and 6 bases at J; junction bases unmatched: 8. Germline loops: CDR1 MNHEY, CDR2 SVGEGT. Here the CDR3 reads CASSPGQNSQPQHF. As DNA, the CDR3 is TGTGCCAGCAGCCCGGGACAGAATAGTCAGCCCCAGCATTTT.

Only a few counts were recorded for this clonotype. DNA of the CDR3: TGCGCCAGCAGCTTACCGGGACAGGATGTAATCACCTACGAGCAGTACTTC. It specifies CASSLPGQDVITYEQYF. The chain has TRBV5-1 and TRBJ2-7, with 8 bases that match TRBD1. This CDR3 is built from 17 residues. Germline V gene lookup returns CDR1 SGHRS and CDR2 YFSETQ. V was clipped by 2 bases and J by 2 bases; unmatched bases: 12. Filled out from reference TRBV5-1 and TRBJ2-7, the complete variable domain reads KAGVTQTPRYLIKTRGQQVTLSCSPISGHRSVSWYQQTPGQGLQFLFEYFSETQRNKGNFPGRFSGRQFSNSRSEMNVSTLELGDSALYLCASSLPGQDVITYEQYFGPGTRLTVT.

This chain joins TRBV5-1 and TRBJ2-7, with D perhaps matching TRBD2 (5 bases). Trimming pared 0 bases from V and 6 bases from J, leaving 16 bases between. CDR1 and CDR2 (germline): SGHRS, YFSETQ. The CDR3 extends over 15 amino acids. The CDR3: CASSLVTRWVPEQYF. The CDR3 bases are TGCGCCAGCAGCTTGGTTACTAGATGGGTTCCCGAGCAGTACTTC.